This TCR beta chain was identified in a study of blood T cell repertoires in COVID-19. TCRdb's table, derived via immunoSEQ multiplex PCR, lists solely in-frame clones and lacks some. The sample lists 290,000 or so clones, roughly 85% occurring once. V was shortened by 3 bases and J by 3 bases, with 15 bases between the two germline ends. This CDR3 has 16 amino acids. Germline lookup yields CDR1 WSHSY and CDR2 SAAADI. The receptor was derived from a man between 50 and 59 years old with active or convalescent COVID-19. The chain uses TRBV10-2 and TRBJ2-1, with a tentative D call TRBD2 (5 bases). Sequenced: peripheral blood. CDR3 DNA sequence: TGCGCCAGCAGTGATTCTAGCCTCTGGGTCTACAATGAGCAGTTCTTC. This gives the protein CASSDSSLWVYNEQFF.